This TCR beta chain is from a study of blood T cells in healthy people across ages. Study-wide results and limits: One million T cells yielded diversity estimates that were considered underestimates.

On this clonotype: The antigen remains unidentified.

CDR3 length equals 12 residues. Germline CDR1 is SQVTM and CDR2 is ANQGSEA. Then a second PCR, running about 6 to 11 cycles, was carried out with a sample-barcoded 5' primer and a J-beta primer mix. Tagging of each cDNA molecule was performed by a template-switch adaptor with 12 random nucleotides. TCRdb called the 5' RACE reads again in MiXCR, with one record for every CDR3 protein. The data show roughly 700,000 distinct CDR3 sequences, with more than 40% seen just once and under 35% held by the top ten. This clonotype was obtained from a woman aged 55-69 years in good health. The sample comprised blood. The chain couples TRBV29-1 to TRBJ2-4; 8 nucleotides align to TRBD1. The J call is in doubt because the DNA end fits TRBJ2-7 better. CDR3 region: CSAWTGQGEQYF. DNA of the CDR3: TGCAGCGCATGGACAGGGCAAGGCGAGCAGTACTTC.